The TCR beta chain under discussion was sequenced for a study of identical twins. Study-level findings and limits: Beta out-of-frame sequences displayed a weaker excess of sharing between twins.

Unique molecular identifiers were present on cDNA, and template switching added a universal primer site. TCRdb re-analysed the 5' RACE reads in MiXCR, keeping a single row per CDR3 protein. The sample lists roughly 500,000 distinct CDR3 sequences; around 20% were seen once. This clonotype was observed a handful of times. Its antigen is not known. The CDR3 runs to 14 residues. With 5 bases removed from V and 5 bases from J, the gap between germline ends came to 15 bases. The same specimen was also included in a second study, on T cells expressing NK-cell markers. This second study says: Source material for TCR beta repertoires consisted of sorted CD3+CD56+NKG2C+, CD3+CD56+NKG2C- and CD3+CD56-NKG2C+ T cells.

The chain has TRBV12-3 or TRBV12-4 and TRBJ1-2; D gene uncertain. The TCR sequence derives from a woman between 18 and 29 years old in good health. Sequencing input: CD4+ T cells sorted from blood. The chain's CDR3 is CASSPTGSRYGYTF. CDR3 coding DNA: TGTGCCAGCAGTCCAACCGGGAGCAGATATGGCTACACCTTC.